This T cell receptor (beta chain) was captured in a study of tumor-infiltrating lymphocytes in primary liver carcinoma. Co-extracted RNA and DNA came from around 20-30 mg of unsorted bulk tissue. TCR beta cDNA was prepared out of about 510 ng total RNA by means of a constant-region primer. Three nested multiplex PCR rounds, a slightly modified ARM-PCR method, built the TCR beta libraries. Each of the first two PCR rounds ran approximately 10 cycles with TRBV1-TRBV30 forward and C-beta reverse primers. Via MiXCR, TCRdb re-called the multiplex PCR reads, giving one row per CDR3 protein. This sample has about 21,000 distinct CDR3 sequences, with roughly 78% found just once. Regarding this clonotype: One end of the junction is discordant with germline, which a read error may explain.

CDR1 and CDR2 (germline): MGHRA, YSYEKL. The CDR3 covers 15 residues. Sequenced sample: liver tumor tissue from sampling region 1. The sample's subset: tumor region T1, superior pole. This rearrangement joins TRBV4-1 to TRBJ2-1; D might be TRBD2 (6 bases). The sequence was collected from a man aged 35-49 years with primary liver carcinoma and hepatitis B virus infection. CDR3: CASNQSSGWNNEQLF. CDR3 in DNA: TGCGCCAGCAACCAAAGTAGCGGATGGAATAATGAGCAGCTCTTC.